Listed below are T cell receptor beta chains from one sample, sequenced in a study of Ad26.COV2.S vaccination and SARS-CoV-2 variants. Data came from immunoSEQ multiplex PCR; TCRdb stores just in-frame clones and leaves some out. The data hold approximately 360,000 clones, with 83% observed a single time. This material consisted of peripheral blood, taken in a trial of Ad26.COV2.S vaccine versus placebo. The receptors derive from a person between 18 and 60 years old who received the Ad26.COV2.S COVID-19 vaccine or a placebo. The CDR3 runs from the conserved cysteine through the conserved F or W. D genes are given only for firm matches. Expanded clones get a size class; other rows say once, few or many, or leave the size out.

clone size	V gene	CDR3 length	D gene	J gene	CDR3 protein	CDR3 DNA
-	TRBV30	15	-	TRBJ1-3	CAWGISTGAGNTIYF	TGTGCCTGGGGAATCTCGACAGGCGCTGGAAACACCATATATTTT
-	TRBV6-5	14	-	TRBJ2-7	CASSYSGPVYEQYF	TGTGCCAGCAGTTACTCCGGACCGGTCTACGAGCAGTACTTC
once	TRBV5-5	13	-	TRBJ1-6	CASSLEGGSPLHF	TGTGCCAGCAGCCTGGAGGGGGGATCACCCCTCCACTTT
-	TRBV27	14	TRBD1	TRBJ2-1	CASRWTGTSNEQFF	TGTGCCAGCAGATGGACAGGGACGAGCAATGAGCAGTTCTTC
-	TRBV19	13	TRBD1	TRBJ1-2	CASGQGANYGYTF	TGTGCCAGCGGACAGGGGGCTAACTATGGCTACACCTTC
-	TRBV9	15	-	TRBJ1-2	CASSAKGRGNYGYTF	TGTGCCAGCAGCGCGAAGGGTCGGGGCAACTATGGCTACACCTTC
-	TRBV9	14	-	TRBJ1-4	CASSISPDLGKLFF	TGTGCCAGCAGCATCTCACCGGACCTCGGAAAACTGTTTTTT
-	TRBV21-1	15	-	TRBJ2-3	CASSKSWSGWDTQYF	TGTGCCAGCAGCAAATCGTGGAGTGGGTGGGATACGCAGTATTTT
-	TRBV27	14	-	TRBJ2-3	CASSFSTYTDTQYF	TGTGCCAGCAGTTTCTCCACCTACACAGATACGCAGTATTTT
-	TRBV18	14	-	TRBJ2-7	CASSLGQSSYEQYF	TGTGCCAGCTCTCTCGGTCAAAGCTCCTACGAGCAGTACTTC
-	TRBV7-3	15	-	TRBJ1-1	CASSASGVGYTEAFF	TGTGCCAGCAGCGCCTCTGGAGTGGGGTATACTGAAGCTTTCTTT
-	TRBV11-3	13	-	TRBJ2-7	CASSFGPLYEQYF	TGTGCCAGCAGCTTTGGACCCCTCTACGAGCAGTACTTC
-	TRBV3-1/TRBV3-2	15	TRBD1	TRBJ1-2	CASSLAGGSNYGYTF	TGTGCCAGCAGCCTCGCAGGGGGCTCTAACTATGGCTACACCTTC
-	TRBV4-2	15	-	TRBJ2-7	CASSIGAIPSYEQYF	TGTGCCAGCAGCATAGGGGCGATCCCCTCCTACGAGCAGTACTTC
-	TRBV5-1	13	TRBD1	TRBJ2-5	CASSPGQGQTQYF	TGCGCCAGCAGCCCGGGACAGGGCCAGACCCAGTACTTC
-	TRBV5-4	14	TRBD2	TRBJ2-2	CASSSTSATGELFF	TGTGCCAGCAGCTCGACTAGCGCGACCGGGGAGCTGTTTTTT
-	TRBV6-5	13	-	TRBJ1-1	CATTGPLNTEAFF	TGTGCCACCACAGGGCCCCTGAACACTGAAGCTTTCTTT
once	TRBV5-6	18	TRBD2	TRBJ2-1	CASSSAGLAGEAYNEQFF	TGTGCCAGCAGCTCCGCTGGTTTAGCGGGAGAGGCCTACAATGAGCAGTTCTTC
-	TRBV4-1	20	-	TRBJ1-5	CASSQSSPDARLYSNQPQHF	TGCGCCAGCAGCCAATCCTCCCCGGACGCAAGACTTTATAGCAATCAGCCCCAGCATTTT
-	TRBV10-2	13	-	TRBJ1-1	CASSGVTGTEAFF	TGCGCCAGCAGTGGGGTTACGGGCACTGAAGCTTTCTTT
-	TRBV10-3	13	-	TRBJ2-1	CAIQGLPNNEQFF	TGTGCCATCCAGGGACTCCCCAACAATGAGCAGTTCTTC
-	TRBV9	14	TRBD1	TRBJ2-1	CASEERQGANEQFF	TGTGCCAGCGAGGAACGGCAGGGGGCCAATGAGCAGTTCTTC
-	TRBV3-1/TRBV3-2	17	-	TRBJ2-1	CASSQEDAGQTPDEQFF	TGTGCCAGCAGCCAAGAAGACGCTGGACAGACCCCCGATGAGCAGTTCTTC
-	TRBV4-1	14	TRBD1	TRBJ1-2	CASSQAQGNYGYIF	TGCGCCAGCAGCCAAGCACAGGGGAACTATGGCTACATCTTC
-	TRBV7-9	15	-	TRBJ1-4	CASSLGQVNEEKLFF	TGTGCCAGCAGCTTAGGACAGGTCAATGAGGAAAAACTGTTTTTT
-	TRBV7-9	15	TRBD1	TRBJ1-1	CASSTRTGAYTEAFF	TGTGCCAGCAGCACCCGGACAGGGGCTTACACTGAAGCTTTCTTT